The 3 T cell receptor beta chains listed next were all sequenced from one sample in a study of T cell repertoires in cytomegalovirus infection. TCRdb re-derived calls from the reads in MiXCR, one entry per CDR3 protein. This table holds 60,000 to 75,000 distinct CDR3 sequences, around 3.8% found once. The specimen was PBMCs. The receptor set was obtained from a human donor in good health (CMV status not recorded). Some clones in this sample may be carry-over from other donors' samples.

This clonotype was detected ten times or more. V is TRBV12-3 or TRBV12-4 and J is TRBJ1-1; D call uncertain. The CDR3 totals 14 residues. V was shortened by 5 bases and J by 1 base, with 11 bases between the two germline ends. CDR3 residues: CASSLLASNTEAFF. CDR3 bases: TGTGCCAGCAGTCTCTTGGCCTCGAACACTGAAGCTTTCTTT.

This clonotype was recorded many times. This chain uses TRBV5-6 with TRBJ2-2, with unresolved D. The germline gives CDR1 SGHDT, CDR2 YYEEEE. The germline V and J ends were trimmed by 1 base and 4 bases, with 17 bases remaining between them. This CDR3 region has 17 residues. The CDR3 DNA reads TGTGCCAGCAGCTTGTCCACACTTGGCCACTTCACCGGGGAGCTGTTTTTT. Amino acids: CASSLSTLGHFTGELFF.

This clonotype has a count of ten or more. The chain employs TRBV7-3 and TRBJ2-7; TRBD1 might be the D (5 bases). V was clipped by 2 bases and J by 6 bases, with 14 bases between them. The germline CDR1 and CDR2 sequences are SGHTA and FQGTGA. The CDR3 totals 14 residues. CDR3 bases: TGTGCCAGCAGCTTATGGGGCAGGCGCGGCGAGCAGTACTTC. Translating gives CASSLWGRRGEQYF.